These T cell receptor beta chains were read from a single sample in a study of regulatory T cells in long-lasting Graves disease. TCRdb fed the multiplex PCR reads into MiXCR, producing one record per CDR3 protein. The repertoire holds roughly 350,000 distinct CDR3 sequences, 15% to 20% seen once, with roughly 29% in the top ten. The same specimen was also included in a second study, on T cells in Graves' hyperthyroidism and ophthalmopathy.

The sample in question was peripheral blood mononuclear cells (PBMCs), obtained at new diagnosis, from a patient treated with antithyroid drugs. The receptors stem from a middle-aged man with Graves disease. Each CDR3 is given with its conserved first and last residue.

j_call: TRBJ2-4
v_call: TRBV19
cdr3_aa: CASSAAGTKNIQYF

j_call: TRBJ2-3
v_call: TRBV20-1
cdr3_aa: CSAGPVGDTQYF

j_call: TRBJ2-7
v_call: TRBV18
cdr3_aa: CASSPQQGIYEQYF

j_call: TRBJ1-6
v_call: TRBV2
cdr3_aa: CASRAGSSYNSPLHF

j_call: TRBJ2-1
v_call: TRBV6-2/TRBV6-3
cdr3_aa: CASSYSGGLPYNEQFF

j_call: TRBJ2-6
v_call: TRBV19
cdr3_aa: CASRNTRDRGESGANVLTF

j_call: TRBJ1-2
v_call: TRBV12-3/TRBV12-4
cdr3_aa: CASSQGDYGYTF

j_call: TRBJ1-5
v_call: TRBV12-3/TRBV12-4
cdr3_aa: CASSPDKNNQPQHF

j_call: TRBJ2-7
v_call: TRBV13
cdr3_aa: CASSGGGGAQRQQYF

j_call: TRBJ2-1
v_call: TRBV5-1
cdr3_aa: CASSQTTGRNEQFF

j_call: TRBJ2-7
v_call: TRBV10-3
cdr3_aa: CAISEPDVYEQYF

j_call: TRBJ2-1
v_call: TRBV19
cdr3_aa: CASQLAGRRNEQFF

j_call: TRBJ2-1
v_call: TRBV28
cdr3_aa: CASVDRRWGEQFF

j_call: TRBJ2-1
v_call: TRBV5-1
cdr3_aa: CASSLASGLYNEQFF

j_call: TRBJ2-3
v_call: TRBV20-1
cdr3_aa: CSAREGGGRDTQYF

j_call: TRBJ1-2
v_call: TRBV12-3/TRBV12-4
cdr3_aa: CASSLANRARKSNYGYTF

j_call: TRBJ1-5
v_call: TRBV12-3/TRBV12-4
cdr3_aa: CASSLVAGGGHQPQHF

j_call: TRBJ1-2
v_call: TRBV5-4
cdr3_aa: CASSLGPSGGYTF

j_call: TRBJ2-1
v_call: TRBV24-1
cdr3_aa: CATSDLGAAGGLVDNEQFF

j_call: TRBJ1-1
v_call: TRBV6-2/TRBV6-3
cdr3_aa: CASRYLIAGTEAFF

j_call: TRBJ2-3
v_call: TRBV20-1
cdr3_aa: CRVRTSTDTQYF

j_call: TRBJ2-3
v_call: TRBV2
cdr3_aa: CASSEEAGTDTQYF

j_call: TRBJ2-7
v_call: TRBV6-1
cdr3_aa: CASSGWDRPGEQYF

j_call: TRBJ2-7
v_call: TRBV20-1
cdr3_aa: CSAWDRDYEQYF

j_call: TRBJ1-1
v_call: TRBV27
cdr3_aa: CASSISRDLTGAFF

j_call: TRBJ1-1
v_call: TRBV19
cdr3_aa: CASSPRTGGLRGAFF

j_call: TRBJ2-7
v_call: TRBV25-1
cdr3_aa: CASSRSPTGSQYF

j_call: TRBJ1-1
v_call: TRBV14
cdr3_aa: CASSQGAGGTEALF

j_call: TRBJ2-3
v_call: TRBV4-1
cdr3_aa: CASSLGLHADTQYF

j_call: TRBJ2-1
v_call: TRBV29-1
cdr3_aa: CSVRPSLRTYNEQFF

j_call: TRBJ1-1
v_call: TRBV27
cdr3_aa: CASSLRIQRLGSTEAFF

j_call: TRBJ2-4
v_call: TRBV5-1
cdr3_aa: CASKGQAGNIQYF

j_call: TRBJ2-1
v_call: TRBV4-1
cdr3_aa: CASSPLPGPRHF

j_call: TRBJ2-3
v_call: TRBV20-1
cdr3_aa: CSAFTNRGTDTQYF

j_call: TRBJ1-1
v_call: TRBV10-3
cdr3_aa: CAISGDRGTEAFF

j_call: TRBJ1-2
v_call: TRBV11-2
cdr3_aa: CASSLVPQGPYGYTF

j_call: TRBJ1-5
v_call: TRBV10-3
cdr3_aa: CAISSQGTDQPQHF

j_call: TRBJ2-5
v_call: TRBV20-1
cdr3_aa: CSARGLAGGETQYF

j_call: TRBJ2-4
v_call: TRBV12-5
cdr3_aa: CASALLAGGNIQYF

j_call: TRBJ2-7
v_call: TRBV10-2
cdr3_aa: CASSASGGASSYEQYF

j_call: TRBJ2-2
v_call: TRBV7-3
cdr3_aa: CASSLSRSPGELFF

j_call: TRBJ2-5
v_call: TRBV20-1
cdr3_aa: CSARSRDGQETQYF

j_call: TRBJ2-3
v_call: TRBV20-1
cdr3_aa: CSVHLLVAGATSTDTQYF

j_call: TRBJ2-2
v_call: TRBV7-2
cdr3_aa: CASSLVTGGTGELFF

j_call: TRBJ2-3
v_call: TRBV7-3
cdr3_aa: CASSSPPGQGLTDTQYF

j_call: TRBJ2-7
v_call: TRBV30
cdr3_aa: CAWTGWGKSYEQYF

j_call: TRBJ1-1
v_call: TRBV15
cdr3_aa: CATSRDRVRTNTEAFF

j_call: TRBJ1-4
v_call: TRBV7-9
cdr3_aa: CASSLQQDEKLFF

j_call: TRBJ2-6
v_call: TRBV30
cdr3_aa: CAWEGAFSGANVLTF

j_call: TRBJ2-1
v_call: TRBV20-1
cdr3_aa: CSASGGPNEQFF

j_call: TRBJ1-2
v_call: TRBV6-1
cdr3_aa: CAGRVDGDYGYTF

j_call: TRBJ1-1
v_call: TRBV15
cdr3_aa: CATSTPTGFFAFF

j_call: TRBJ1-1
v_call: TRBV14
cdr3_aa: CASSPHIYTEAFF

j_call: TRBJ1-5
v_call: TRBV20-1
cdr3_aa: CSASRQGINQPQHF

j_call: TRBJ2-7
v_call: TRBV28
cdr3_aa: CASSLQGGEQYF

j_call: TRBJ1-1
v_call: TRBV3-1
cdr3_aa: CASSRQSNTEASF